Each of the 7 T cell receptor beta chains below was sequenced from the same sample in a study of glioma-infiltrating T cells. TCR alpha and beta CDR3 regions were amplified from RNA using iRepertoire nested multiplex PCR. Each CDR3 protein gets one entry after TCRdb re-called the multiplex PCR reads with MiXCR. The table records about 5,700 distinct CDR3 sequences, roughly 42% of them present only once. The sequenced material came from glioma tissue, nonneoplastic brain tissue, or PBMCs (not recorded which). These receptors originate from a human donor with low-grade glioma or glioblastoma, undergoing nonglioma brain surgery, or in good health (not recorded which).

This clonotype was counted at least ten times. As DNA, the CDR3 is TGTGCTAGTGGTTTGACACCCGACGGGAGACAAAGCACAGATACGCAGTATTTT. As protein: CASGLTPDGRQSTDTQYF. This chain uses TRBV12-5 with TRBJ2-3; D might be TRBD2 (6 bases). V was pared by 2 bases and J by 0 bases, with 18 bases between. The CDR3 is made up of 18 amino acids. Germline V gene sequence: CDR1 LGHNT, CDR2 FRNRAP.

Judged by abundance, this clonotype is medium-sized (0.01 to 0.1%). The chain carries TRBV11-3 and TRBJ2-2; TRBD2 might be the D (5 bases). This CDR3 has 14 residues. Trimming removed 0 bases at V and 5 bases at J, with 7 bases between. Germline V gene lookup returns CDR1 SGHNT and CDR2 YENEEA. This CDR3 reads CASSLDRGTGELFF. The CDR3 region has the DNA TGTGCCAGCAGCTTAGATCGGGGAACCGGGGAGCTGTTTTTT.

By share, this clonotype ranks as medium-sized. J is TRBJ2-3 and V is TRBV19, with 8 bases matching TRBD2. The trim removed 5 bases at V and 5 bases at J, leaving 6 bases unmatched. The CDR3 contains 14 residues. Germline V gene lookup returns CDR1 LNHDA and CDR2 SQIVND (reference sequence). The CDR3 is CASSFGGGQDTQYF. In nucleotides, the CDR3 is TGTGCCAGTAGTTTTGGCGGGGGGCAAGATACGCAGTATTTT.

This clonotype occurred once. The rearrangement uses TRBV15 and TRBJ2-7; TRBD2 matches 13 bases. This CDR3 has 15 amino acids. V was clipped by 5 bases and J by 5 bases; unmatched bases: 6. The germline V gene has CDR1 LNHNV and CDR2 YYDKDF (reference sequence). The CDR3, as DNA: TGTGCCACCAGCCAGACTAGCGGGAGGTACGACGAGCAGTACTTC. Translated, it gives CATSQTSGRYDEQYF.

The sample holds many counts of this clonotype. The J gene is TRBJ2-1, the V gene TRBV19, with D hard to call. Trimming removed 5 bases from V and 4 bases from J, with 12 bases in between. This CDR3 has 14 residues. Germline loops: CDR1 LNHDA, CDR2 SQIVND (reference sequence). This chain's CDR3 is CASSYELPYNEQFF. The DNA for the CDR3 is TGTGCCAGTAGTTACGAACTCCCATACAATGAGCAGTTCTTC.

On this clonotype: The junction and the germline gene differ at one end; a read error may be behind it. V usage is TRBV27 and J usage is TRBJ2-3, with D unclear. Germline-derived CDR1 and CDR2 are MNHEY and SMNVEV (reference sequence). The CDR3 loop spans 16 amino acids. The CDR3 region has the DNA TGTGCCAGCAATTTAACATCGGGTCTAAGCACAGATACGCAGTATTTT. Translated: CASNLTSGLSTDTQYF.

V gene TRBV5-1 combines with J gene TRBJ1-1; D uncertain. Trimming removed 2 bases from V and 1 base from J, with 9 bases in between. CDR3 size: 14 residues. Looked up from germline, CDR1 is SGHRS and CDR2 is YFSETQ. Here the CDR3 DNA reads TGCGCCAGCAGCTTTAGGGAAACGAACACTGAAGCTTTCTTT. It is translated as CASSFRETNTEAFF.